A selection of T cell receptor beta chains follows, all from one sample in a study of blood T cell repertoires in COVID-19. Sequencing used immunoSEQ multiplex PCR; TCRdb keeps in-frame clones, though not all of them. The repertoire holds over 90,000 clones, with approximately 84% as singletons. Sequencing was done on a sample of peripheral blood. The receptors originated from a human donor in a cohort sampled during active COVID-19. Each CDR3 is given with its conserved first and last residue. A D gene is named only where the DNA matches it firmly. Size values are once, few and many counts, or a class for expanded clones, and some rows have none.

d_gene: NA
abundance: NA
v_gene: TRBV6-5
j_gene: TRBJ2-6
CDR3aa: CASSYDRAGANVLTF
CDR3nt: TGTGCCAGCAGTTACGATCGAGCTGGGGCCAACGTCCTGACTTTC

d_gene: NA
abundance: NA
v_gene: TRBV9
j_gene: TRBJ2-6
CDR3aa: CASSVAGYAGANVLTF
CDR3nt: TGTGCCAGCAGCGTAGCTGGTTATGCGGGGGCCAACGTCCTGACTTTC

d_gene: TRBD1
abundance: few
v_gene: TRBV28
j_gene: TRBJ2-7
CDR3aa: CASSLFPGGAVREQYF
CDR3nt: TGTGCCAGCAGTTTATTCCCAGGGGGCGCGGTGAGAGAGCAGTACTTC

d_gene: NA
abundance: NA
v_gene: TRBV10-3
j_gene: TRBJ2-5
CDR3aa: CATSARNAQETQYF
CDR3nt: TGTGCCACGTCTGCGCGGAACGCCCAAGAGACCCAGTACTTC

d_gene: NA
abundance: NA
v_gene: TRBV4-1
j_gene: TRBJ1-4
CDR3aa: CASSLRGAEKLFF
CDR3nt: TGCGCCAGCAGCCTAAGGGGCGCTGAAAAACTGTTTTTT

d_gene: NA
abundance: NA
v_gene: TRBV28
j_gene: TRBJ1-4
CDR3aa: CASSPGIGTNEKLFF
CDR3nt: TGTGCCAGCAGTCCAGGAATAGGAACTAATGAAAAACTGTTTTTT

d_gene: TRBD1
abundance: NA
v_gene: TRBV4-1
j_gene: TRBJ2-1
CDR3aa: CASSLTGDNEQFF
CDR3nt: TGCGCCAGCAGTCTGACAGGGGACAATGAGCAGTTCTTC

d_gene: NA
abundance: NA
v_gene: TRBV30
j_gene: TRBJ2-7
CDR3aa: CAWTAGHGPYEQYF
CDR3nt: TGTGCCTGGACCGCAGGGCACGGGCCCTACGAGCAGTACTTC

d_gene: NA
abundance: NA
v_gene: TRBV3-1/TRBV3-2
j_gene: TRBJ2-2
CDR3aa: CASSQYLAGELFF
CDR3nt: TGTGCCAGCAGCCAGTATCTTGCCGGGGAGCTGTTTTTT

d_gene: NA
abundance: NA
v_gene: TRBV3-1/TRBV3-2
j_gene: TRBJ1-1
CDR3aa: CASSQLATESLAFF
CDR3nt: TGTGCCAGCAGCCAATTGGCGACAGAGAGCTTGGCTTTCTTT

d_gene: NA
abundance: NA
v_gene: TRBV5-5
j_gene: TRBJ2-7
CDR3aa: CASSLAVFQGPYEQYF
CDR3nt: TGTGCCAGCAGCTTGGCGGTATTCCAGGGCCCCTACGAGCAGTACTTC

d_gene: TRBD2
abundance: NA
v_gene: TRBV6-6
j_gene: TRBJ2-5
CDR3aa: CASSTTSGRAEETQYF
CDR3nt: TGTGCCAGCAGTACTACTAGCGGGAGGGCAGAAGAGACCCAGTACTTC

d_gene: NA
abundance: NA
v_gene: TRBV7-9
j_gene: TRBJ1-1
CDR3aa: CASSLGTGYAEAFF
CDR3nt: TGTGCCAGCAGCTTAGGTACGGGGTACGCTGAAGCTTTCTTT

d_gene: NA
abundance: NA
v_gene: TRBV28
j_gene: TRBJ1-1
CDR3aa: CASSFGPVANTEAFF
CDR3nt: TGTGCCAGCAGTTTTGGTCCAGTAGCAAACACTGAAGCTTTCTTT

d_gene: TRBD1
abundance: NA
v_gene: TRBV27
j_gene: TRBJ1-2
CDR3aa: CASSLTNRQGRYGYTF
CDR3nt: TGTGCCAGCAGTCTCACCAACCGACAGGGACGATATGGCTACACCTTC

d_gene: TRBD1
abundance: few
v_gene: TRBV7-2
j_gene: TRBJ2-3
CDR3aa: CASSFTGDTSTDTQYF
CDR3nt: TGTGCCAGCAGCTTCACAGGGGATACTAGCACAGATACGCAGTATTTT

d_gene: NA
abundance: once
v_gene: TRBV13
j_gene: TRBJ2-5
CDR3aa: CASSPRTDYQETQYF
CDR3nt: TGTGCCAGCAGCCCCAGGACAGACTACCAAGAGACCCAGTACTTC

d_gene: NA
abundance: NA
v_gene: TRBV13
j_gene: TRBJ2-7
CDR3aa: CASSPSMDGSSYEQYF
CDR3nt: TGTGCCAGCAGCCCTTCGATGGACGGGAGCTCCTACGAGCAGTACTTC

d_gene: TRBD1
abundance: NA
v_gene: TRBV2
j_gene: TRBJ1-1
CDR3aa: CASSQTGSGAEAMNTEAFF
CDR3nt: TGTGCCAGCAGTCAGACAGGGAGTGGCGCGGAGGCTATGAACACTGAAGCTTTCTTT

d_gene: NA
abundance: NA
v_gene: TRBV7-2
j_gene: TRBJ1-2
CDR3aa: CASSLDVGVRGYTF
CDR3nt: TGTGCCAGCAGCTTGGATGTCGGGGTTCGTGGCTACACCTTC

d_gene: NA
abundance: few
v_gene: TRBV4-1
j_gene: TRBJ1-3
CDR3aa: CASSQTPGSSGNTIYF
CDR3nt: TGCGCCAGCAGCCAAACTCCGGGGTCCTCAGGAAACACCATATATTTT

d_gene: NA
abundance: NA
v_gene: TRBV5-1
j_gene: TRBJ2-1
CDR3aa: CASSLKKDSSYNEQFF
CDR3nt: TGCGCCAGCAGCTTAAAAAAAGACAGTTCCTACAATGAGCAGTTCTTC

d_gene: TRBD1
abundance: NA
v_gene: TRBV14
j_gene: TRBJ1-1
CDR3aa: CASSLTGASWDTEAFF
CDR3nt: TGTGCCAGCAGCTTAACAGGGGCCTCTTGGGACACTGAAGCTTTCTTT

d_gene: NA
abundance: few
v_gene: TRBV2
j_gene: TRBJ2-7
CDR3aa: CASSVYRGSAYEQYF
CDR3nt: TGTGCCAGCAGTGTTTATCGTGGCAGCGCCTACGAGCAGTACTTC

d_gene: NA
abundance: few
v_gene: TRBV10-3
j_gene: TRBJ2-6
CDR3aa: CASHVGAGANVLTF
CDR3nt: TGTGCCAGCCACGTGGGAGCAGGGGCCAACGTCCTGACTTTC

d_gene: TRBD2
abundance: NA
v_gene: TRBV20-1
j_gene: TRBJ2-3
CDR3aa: CSASLPTSGYGTDTQYF
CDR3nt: TGCAGTGCTAGTCTCCCGACTAGCGGGTATGGCACAGATACGCAGTATTTT